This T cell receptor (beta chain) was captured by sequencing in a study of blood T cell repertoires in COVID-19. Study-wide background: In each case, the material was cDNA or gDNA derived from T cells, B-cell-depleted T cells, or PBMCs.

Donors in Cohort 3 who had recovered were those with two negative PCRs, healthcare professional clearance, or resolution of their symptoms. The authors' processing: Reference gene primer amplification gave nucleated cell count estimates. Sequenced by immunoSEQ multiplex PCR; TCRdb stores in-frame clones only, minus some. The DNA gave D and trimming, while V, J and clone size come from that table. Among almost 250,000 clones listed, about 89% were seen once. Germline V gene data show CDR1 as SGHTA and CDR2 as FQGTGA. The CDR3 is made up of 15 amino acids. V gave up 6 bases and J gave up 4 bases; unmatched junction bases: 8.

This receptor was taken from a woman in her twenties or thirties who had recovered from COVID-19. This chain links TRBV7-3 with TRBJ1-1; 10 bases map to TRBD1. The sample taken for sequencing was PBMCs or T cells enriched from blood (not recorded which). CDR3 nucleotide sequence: TGTGCCAGCAGTCCCGGGAGGACAGGGGGCACTGAAGCTTTCTTT. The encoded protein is CASSPGRTGGTEAFF.